One sample yielded the 30 T cell receptor beta chains listed below, sequenced in a study of sequential checkpoint blockade in melanoma. Clones were read by immunoSEQ multiplex PCR, and TCRdb kept only the in-frame ones, dropping some. The table includes about 12,000 clones, approximately 30% detected once. Treatment in this sample: randomized to nivolumab then ipilimumab (arm A) or the reverse (arm B). Here the sequenced sample was tumor tissue (inferred from file names), taken from a patient given nivolumab and ipilimumab in sequence. The receptors were gathered from a human donor with melanoma.

This clone was seen a handful of times. This chain links TRBV6-8 with TRBJ1-5; D unresolved. This CDR3 contains 13 residues. V lost 5 bases to trimming and J lost 9 bases, with 14 bases between them. CDR1 is MNHGY, CDR2 SAAAGT, per germline. The CDR3 sequence is CASSPSLLLPQHF. The CDR3 nucleotides read TGTGCCAGCAGTCCCAGCCTCCTATTGCCCCAGCATTTT.

This chain links TRBV14 with TRBJ2-7; D may be TRBD2 (5 bases). This CDR3 is built from 16 residues. V was cut by 2 bases and J by 3 bases, with 17 bases left in between. The germline V gene encodes CDR1 SGHDN and CDR2 FVKESK. CDR3: CASSQYRVGNYYEQYV. The CDR3 nucleotides are TGTGCCAGCAGCCAATATCGCGTCGGGAACTACTACGAGCAGTACGTC.

This clone was seen a handful of times. The rearrangement uses TRBV28 and TRBJ1-2; a weak D match, TRBD1 (5 bases). Trimming took 6 bases from V and 2 from J, leaving 16 bases between them. Per the germline V gene, CDR1 is MDHEN and CDR2 is SYDVKM. This CDR3 spans 15 amino acids. The chain's CDR3 is CASSLPGRGNYGYTF. The CDR3 nucleotides read TGTGCCAGCAGCCTCCCGGGACGGGGGAACTATGGCTACACCTTC.

The chain combines TRBV6-1 with TRBJ2-5; possibly TRBD2 for D (5 bases). The V end was cut by 1 base, the J end by 9 bases, with 9 bases between. The CDR3 covers 12 residues. CDR1 MNHNS and CDR2 SASEGT come from the germline V gene. CDR3 nucleotide sequence: TGTGCCAGCAGTGAAGTCCCGAGGGCCCAGTACTTC. Its protein product is CASSEVPRAQYF.

The genes are TRBV13 and TRBJ2-1, with D unresolved. Germline values: CDR1 PRHDT, CDR2 FYEKMQ (reference sequence). The CDR3 is 15 amino acids. Between the trimmed V and J ends, which lost 6 bases and 10 bases, there was a span of 22 bases. The CDR3 DNA follows: TGTGCCAGCAGTGAAAGCCTTTTATTCCCCTTAGAGCAGTTCTTC. Its translation: CASSESLLFPLEQFF. Full variable domain (missing parts from reference TRBV13 and TRBJ2-1): AAGVIQSPRHLIKEKRETATLKCYPIPRHDTVYWYQQGPGQDPQFLISFYEKMQSDKGSIPDRFSAQQFSDYHSELNMSSLELGDSALYFCASSESLLFPLEQFFGPGTRLTVL.

The J gene is TRBJ2-7, the V gene TRBV11-3, with D possibly matching TRBD2 (6 bases). Trimming stripped 5 bases from V and 3 bases from J, with 17 bases between. The CDR3 spans 15 residues. Germline V CDR1 and CDR2: SGHNT, YENEEA. Written as DNA, the CDR3 is TGTGCCAGCAGCCCGGGGCGTTGGGGGGTCTACGAGCAGTACGTC. It is translated as CASSPGRWGVYEQYV.

By frequency in the sample, this clone is medium-sized. The chain recombines TRBV11-3 with TRBJ1-2, with D uncertain. V was shortened by 3 bases and J by 4 bases, with 12 bases between the two germline ends. This CDR3 has 14 residues. Looked up from germline, CDR1 is SGHNT and CDR2 is YENEEA. CDR3 region: CASSLGGGSYGYTF. CDR3 DNA sequence: TGTGCCAGCAGCTTGGGAGGAGGGAGCTATGGCTACACCTTC.

This clone has just a few counts. This sequence joins TRBV12-5 and TRBJ1-2; D remains unclear. The CDR3 runs 13 residues. The germline gives CDR1 LGHNT, CDR2 FRNRAP. The CDR3 nucleotides are TGTGCCAGCCCACTACGGCATAACTATGGCTACACCTTC. Translating gives CASPLRHNYGYTF. Filled out from reference TRBV12-5 and TRBJ1-2, the complete variable domain reads DARVTQTPRHKVTEMGQEVTMRCQPILGHNTVFWYRQTMMQGLELLAYFRNRAPLDDSGMPKDRFSAEMPDATLATLKIQPSEPRDSAVYFCASPLRHNYGYTFGSGTRLTVV.

This clone has more than one count but fewer than ten. The V call is TRBV28, the J call TRBJ1-5; D is unresolved. V was shortened by 5 bases and J by 6 bases, with 14 bases between the two germline ends. The CDR3 loop spans 14 amino acids. The V gene's germline CDR1 is MDHEN and CDR2 SYDVKM. The CDR3 bases are TGTGCCAGCAGTAAGGGCGGTTCGAGTCAGCCCCAGCATTTT. It codes for CASSKGGSSQPQHF.

Only a few counts were recorded for this clone. The V call is TRBV19, the J call TRBJ1-2; 8 positions match TRBD1. Germline V gene lookup returns CDR1 LNHDA and CDR2 SQIVND (reference sequence). V lost 6 bases, J lost 3 bases, and 6 bases stayed unmatched. The CDR3 loop spans 14 amino acids. This CDR3 reads CASSRGQVHYGYTF. As DNA, the CDR3 is TGTGCCAGTAGCCGGGGACAGGTGCACTATGGCTACACCTTC.

This clone was seen repeatedly, ten times or more. The chain has TRBV11-3 and TRBJ2-2, with 7 bases matching TRBD1. The CDR3 length is 15 residues. CDR1 is SGHNT and CDR2 is YENEEA in the germline V gene. With 5 bases clipped from V and 1 base from J, the junction kept 4 bases outside the gene matches. The CDR3 DNA reads as TGTGCCAGCAGCGATGGACAGGTGAACACCGGGGAGCTGTTTTTT. Protein product: CASSDGQVNTGELFF.

The chain joins TRBV6-8 to TRBJ2-5; weak D call: TRBD1 (6 bases). Trimming stripped 6 bases from V and 0 bases from J, with 11 bases between. The CDR3 length is 14 residues. Per the germline V gene, CDR1 is MNHGY and CDR2 is SAAAGT. In nucleotides, the CDR3 is TGTGCCAGCAGCTTACAGGGCCACCAAGAGACCCAGTACTTC. It specifies CASSLQGHQETQYF.

This clone has just a few counts. This chain connects TRBV7-5 to TRBJ2-3; the DNA was not used to check the table's D call, TRBD2. TRBV7-5 has pseudogene status. This CDR3 region has 15 residues. This chain's CDR3 is CARSLGSGETDTQYF. In DNA form, the CDR3 reads TGTGCCAGAAGCTTAGGAAGCGGGGAAACAGATACGCAGTATTTT.

This sequence joins TRBV23-1 and TRBJ1-2; 7 bases are shared with TRBD1. TRBV23-1 counts as an open reading frame of uncertain function. V lost 6 bases, J lost 4 bases, and 11 bases stayed unmatched. The length of the CDR3 is 15 residues. The CDR3 loop is CASSSGQRRGYGYTF. The CDR3 bases are TGCGCCAGCAGCTCGGGACAGAGAAGAGGCTATGGCTACACCTTC.

The chain combines TRBV19 with TRBJ1-2; weak D call: TRBD1 (6 bases). The CDR3 has 13 amino acids. V lost 4 bases, J lost 3 bases, and 9 bases lay in between. The germline CDR1 and CDR2 sequences are LNHDA and SQIVND (reference sequence). CDR3 sequence: CASSTTGHYGYTF. The DNA for the CDR3 is TGTGCCAGTAGTACTACAGGGCACTATGGCTACACCTTC.

The chain is built from TRBV28 and TRBJ2-5, with a tentative D call TRBD1 (6 bases). The CDR3 loop spans 15 amino acids. The germline gives CDR1 MDHEN, CDR2 SYDVKM. V lost 6 bases and J lost 0, with 14 bases in between. The CDR3 loop is CASSTGTTNQETQYF. The CDR3 bases are TGTGCCAGCAGCACCGGGACAACGAACCAAGAGACCCAGTACTTC. The entire variable domain, with the rest obtained from reference TRBV28 and TRBJ2-5, is as follows: DVKVTQSSRYLVKRTGEKVFLECVQDMDHENMFWYRQDPGLGLRLIYFSYDVKMKEKGDIPEGYSVSREKKERFSLILESASTNQTSMYLCASSTGTTNQETQYFGPGTRLLVL.

This clone was seen a handful of times. The chain has TRBV6-8 and TRBJ1-2, with 7 bases that match TRBD1. The CDR3 spans 15 residues. The germline V gene has CDR1 MNHGY and CDR2 SAAAGT. J was trimmed by 4 bases and V by 6 bases; bases with no gene match: 11. The CDR3 DNA is TGTGCCAGCAGGCCTGTGGACAGGCGCCCCTATGGCTACACCTTC. Translating it yields CASRPVDRRPYGYTF.

This clone was recorded at least ten times. The rearrangement joins TRBV11-3 to TRBJ1-2; D might be TRBD1 (5 bases). CDR3 length equals 15 residues. Germline CDR1 and CDR2: SGHNT and YENEEA. V gave up 7 bases and J gave up 4 bases, with 19 bases separating them. The CDR3: CASIRDCRYFYGYTF. CDR3 DNA: TGTGCCAGCATCCGGGACTGCCGGTACTTCTATGGCTACACCTTC.

The V call is TRBV10-2, the J call TRBJ1-2; perhaps TRBD1 as D (5 bases). The V and J ends lost 4 bases and 6 bases respectively, with 15 bases between them. Germline V CDR1 and CDR2: WSHSY, SAAADI. This CDR3 has 14 residues. The CDR3 is CASSGPGLLHGYTF. The CDR3 DNA follows: TGCGCCAGCAGTGGTCCAGGGCTTTTGCATGGCTACACCTTC.

This clone was seen only a few times. The rearrangement uses TRBV7-5 and TRBJ2-3. TRBV7-5 is flagged as a pseudogene. The CDR3 is 14 amino acids. CDR3 protein: CASSLVVSLGTQYF. In DNA form, the CDR3 reads TGTGCCAGCAGCTTAGTGGTGAGCTTGGGTACGCAGTATTTT.

The chain recombines TRBV18 with TRBJ1-6; 7 bases map to TRBD1. From germline, CDR1 is KGHSH and CDR2 LQKENI. J gave up 8 bases and V 5 bases, and 24 bases lay outside the gene matches. The CDR3 extends over 20 amino acids. The CDR3 protein is CASSTNVFLRGQNQDSPLHF. The CDR3 DNA reads TGTGCCAGCTCAACCAACGTTTTCTTACGGGGACAGAACCAAGATTCACCCCTCCACTTT.

The gene calls are TRBV10-2 and TRBJ2-5, with 9 nucleotides matching TRBD2. The V segment lost 4 bases and the J segment 3 bases; nucleotides outside the gene matches: 6. The CDR3 runs to 15 residues. Germline loops: CDR1 WSHSY, CDR2 SAAADI. CDR3 sequence: CASSGLAGLKETQYF. CDR3 nucleotide sequence: TGCGCCAGCAGTGGGCTAGCGGGGCTCAAAGAGACCCAGTACTTC.

The chain combines TRBV9 with TRBJ1-4; 10 positions agree with TRBD1. Germline V CDR1 and CDR2: SGDLS, YYNGEE. This CDR3 has 14 amino acids. After removal of 7 bases from V and 7 bases from J, the junction contained 7 bases not matched to a gene. CDR3 sequence: CASGTGAHAEKLFF. The CDR3 coding sequence is TGTGCCAGCGGGACAGGGGCGCATGCTGAAAAACTGTTTTTT.

The chain carries TRBV28 and TRBJ1-1; D remains unclear. The germline V gene has CDR1 MDHEN and CDR2 SYDVKM. CDR3 length: 12 amino acids. V dropped 1 base and J dropped 8 bases, with 8 bases sitting between them. The CDR3 spells CASSLYLTEAFF. The DNA of the CDR3 is TGTGCCAGCAGTTTATACCTGACAGAAGCTTTCTTT.

There are a few counts of this clone. This chain uses TRBV11-3 with TRBJ2-7, with TRBD1 identical over 9 bases. Germline trimming cut 5 bases from V and 4 bases from J; bases unmatched to any gene: 6. Germline lookup yields CDR1 SGHNT and CDR2 YENEEA. The CDR3 covers 14 residues. The CDR3 DNA sequence: TGTGCCAGCAGCAAGGGACAGGGCGGGTACGAGCAGTACTTC. Translation: CASSKGQGGYEQYF.

This chain links TRBV9 with TRBJ2-5; 8 bases agree with TRBD1. Germline CDR1 and CDR2: SGDLS and YYNGEE. The CDR3 totals 16 residues. V lost 4 bases to trimming and J lost 5 bases; unmatched junction nucleotides: 13. The CDR3 reads CASSSGAGQVVETQYF. CDR3 nucleotide sequence: TGTGCCAGCAGCTCCGGCGCGGGACAGGTCGTGGAGACCCAGTACTTC.

This clone occurred a few times. The gene calls are TRBV18 and TRBJ2-5; D is possibly TRBD1 or TRBD2 (7 bases each). Looked up from germline, CDR1 is KGHSH and CDR2 is LQKENI. CDR3 length: 15 residues. V lost 4 bases to trimming and J lost 3 bases, with 15 bases between them. CDR3 amino acids: CASSREGAREETQYF. The CDR3 DNA sequence: TGTGCCAGCTCACGGGAGGGGGCTCGTGAAGAGACCCAGTACTTC.

This clone came up once. The chain couples TRBV19 to TRBJ1-2, with a possible D match to TRBD1 (5 bases). The V and J ends lost 5 bases and 5 bases respectively, with 12 bases between them. From germline, CDR1 is LNHDA and CDR2 SQIVND (reference sequence). This CDR3 spans 13 amino acids. CDR3 region: CASSPQGTYGYTF. CDR3 nucleotides: TGTGCCAGTAGTCCCCAGGGAACGTATGGCTACACCTTC. Filled out from reference TRBV19 and TRBJ1-2, the complete variable domain reads DGGITQSPKYLFRKEGQNVTLSCEQNLNHDAMYWYRQDPGQGLRLIYYSQIVNDFQKGDIAEGYSVSREKKESFPLTVTSAQKNPTAFYLCASSPQGTYGYTFGSGTRLTVV.

The rearrangement links TRBV9 to TRBJ1-1, with 7 bases lining up with TRBD1. Germline V gene lookup returns CDR1 SGDLS and CDR2 YYNGEE. The CDR3 length is 14 residues. J was trimmed by 4 bases and V by 3 bases; bases with no gene match: 6. The CDR3, as DNA: TGTGCCAGCAGCGAGACAGGGAAGGTCACTGAAGCTTTCTTT. Translation gives CASSETGKVTEAFF.

V and J are TRBV19 and TRBJ2-5; maybe TRBD1 (5 bases). The germline gives CDR1 LNHDA, CDR2 SQIVND (reference sequence). The germline V and J ends were trimmed by 10 bases and 1 base, with 13 bases remaining between them. This CDR3 spans 13 amino acids. The CDR3 is CATARQSQETQYF. The CDR3, as DNA: TGTGCCACCGCAAGACAGTCCCAAGAGACCCAGTACTTC.